The 24 T cell receptor beta chains given below trace back to one sample, sequenced in a study of T cells in localized non-small cell lung cancer. The repertoire was sequenced with immunoSEQ multiplex PCR; TCRdb's copy has only in-frame clones and lacks some. Here the sample spans 100,000 to 150,000 clones, roughly 90% being singletons. The sample here was peripheral blood, taken before any cancer treatment. The receptors were sampled from a female donor aged 60 or older with stage I lung adenocarcinoma.

The chain recombines TRBV7-9 with TRBJ1-1; TRBD1 might be the D (6 bases). V was cut by 1 base and J by 6 bases, with 18 bases left in between. This CDR3 is built from 16 residues. Per the germline V gene, CDR1 is SEHNR and CDR2 is FQNEAQ (reference sequence). This CDR3 reads CASSLGGRGAIAEAFF. For the CDR3, the DNA is TGTGCCAGCAGCTTAGGTGGTCGGGGGGCAATAGCTGAAGCTTTCTTT. The full variable domain, with the rest looked up from reference TRBV7-9 and TRBJ1-1, is DTGVSQNPRHKITKRGQNVTFRCDPISEHNRLYWYRQTLGQGPEFLTYFQNEAQLEKSRLLSDRFSAERPKGSFSTLEIQRTEQGDSAMYLCASSLGGRGAIAEAFFGQGTRLTVV.

The rearrangement joins TRBV5-5 to TRBJ2-7; 7 bases agree with TRBD2. The V and J ends lost 3 bases and 3 bases, in that order; junction bases with no gene match: 21. The germline V gene encodes CDR1 SGHKS and CDR2 YYEKEE (reference sequence). The CDR3 is 19 residues long. The CDR3 here is CASSWTYSREIPTNYEQYF. The CDR3 DNA follows: TGTGCCAGCAGCTGGACCTACTCGCGGGAGATACCAACAAACTACGAGCAGTACTTC. The variable domain in full, completed from reference TRBV5-5 and TRBJ2-7, reads DAGVTQSPTHLIKTRGQQVTLRCSPISGHKSVSWYQQVLGQGPQFIFQYYEKEERGRGNFPDRFSARQFPNYSSELNVNALLLGDSALYLCASSWTYSREIPTNYEQYFGPGTRLTVT.

With regard to this clone: Other DNA sequences within the sample encode an identical CDR3. The gene calls are TRBV6-5 and TRBJ1-1, with D unresolved. This CDR3 is 14 amino acids long. Germline V gene sequence: CDR1 MNHEY, CDR2 SVGAGI. Deletions cut 0 bases from V and 1 base from J, with 6 bases between. CDR3 in amino acids: CASSYSRRNTEAFF. The CDR3 DNA is TGTGCCAGCAGTTACTCGAGAAGGAACACTGAAGCTTTCTTT.

The chain couples TRBV28 to TRBJ1-1; D ambiguous. CDR3 length: 11 residues. CDR1 is MDHEN and CDR2 is SYDVKM in the germline V gene. For the CDR3, the DNA is TGTGCTGGGGTATCGAACACTGAAGCTTTCTTT. It codes for CAGVSNTEAFF.

The J gene is TRBJ2-1, the V gene TRBV6-5; D is possibly TRBD2 (5 bases). CDR1 and CDR2 (germline): MNHEY, SVGAGI. There are 15 residues in the CDR3. V was cut by 7 bases and J by 4 bases, with 17 bases left in between. CDR3 in DNA: TGTGCCAGCACCCCCATGGCCGGACTTTACAATGAGCAGTTCTTC. It yields the protein CASTPMAGLYNEQFF.

The DNA of the CDR3 is TGTGCCAGCAGTGAATTCGGGGGTAGCGGGTTAGAGACCCAGTACTTC. Protein: CASSEFGGSGLETQYF. This sequence joins TRBV25-1 and TRBJ2-5; 7 nucleotides match TRBD2. Germline values: CDR1 MGHDK, CDR2 SYGVNS. The CDR3 extends over 16 amino acids. Trimming took 1 base from V and 4 from J; bases not matched to a gene: 9.

Only one count was recorded for this clone. CDR3 in DNA: TGTGCCAGCAGCTTCCCCTCGGGACAGAACACTGAAGCTTTCTTT. It translates to CASSFPSGQNTEAFF. The chain couples TRBV5-4 to TRBJ1-1; D possibly corresponds to TRBD1 (6 bases). V dropped 2 bases and J dropped 1 base, with 12 bases sitting between them. The germline CDR1 and CDR2 sequences are SGHNT and YYREEE (reference sequence). There are 15 residues in the CDR3.

This clone was seen only a few times. The rearrangement joins TRBV11-2 to TRBJ1-1; 7 bases are a match to TRBD1. The CDR3 length is 14 residues. V was pared by 4 bases and J by 2 bases, with 4 bases of the junction left unmatched. The germline CDR1 and CDR2 sequences are SGHAT and FQNNGV. CDR3 in amino acids: CASSSRTGNTEAFF. The CDR3, as DNA: TGTGCCAGCAGCTCGCGGACAGGTAACACTGAAGCTTTCTTT. Full variable domain (outside the CDR3, taken from reference TRBV11-2 and TRBJ1-1): EAGVAQSPRYKIIEKRQSVAFWCNPISGHATLYWYQQILGQGPKLLIQFQNNGVVDDSQLPKDRFSAERLKGVDSTLKIQPAKLEDSAVYLCASSSRTGNTEAFFGQGTRLTVV.

The chain recombines TRBV4-2 with TRBJ1-4, with no clear D. The V end was cut by 0 bases, the J end by 8 bases, with 16 bases between. The CDR3 loop spans 16 amino acids. Germline lookup yields CDR1 LGHNA and CDR2 YNFKEQ. In DNA, the CDR3 is TGTGCCAGCAGCCAAGATTGGCTAGGAACCAGAGAAAAACTGTTTTTT. Its translation is CASSQDWLGTREKLFF.

The V and J genes are TRBV7-9 and TRBJ2-2, with TRBD2 matching over 8 bases. The trim removed 5 bases at V and 4 bases at J, leaving 12 bases unmatched. The CDR3 is 17 amino acids. In germline, CDR1 is SEHNR, CDR2 FQNEAQ (reference sequence). The CDR3 reads CASSGTLPGLGTGELFF. The CDR3, as DNA: TGTGCCAGCAGCGGGACTCTACCGGGACTAGGCACCGGGGAGCTGTTTTTT.

This clone has just one count. V is TRBV29-1 and J is TRBJ2-7; the D gene is possibly TRBD2 (6 bases). This CDR3 is built from 12 residues. Germline V gives CDR1 SQVTM, CDR2 ANQGSEA. The V gene lost 7 bases and the J gene lost 3 bases, with 13 bases spanning the gap. This CDR3 reads CSAGRQSYEQYF. CDR3 sequence (DNA): TGCAGCGCGGGGAGGCAGAGCTACGAGCAGTACTTC.

The V call is TRBV28, the J call TRBJ2-7; 16 bases agree with TRBD2. The CDR3 covers 20 residues. Germline CDR1 is MDHEN and CDR2 is SYDVKM. Unmatched junction bases numbered 27, after V lost 7 bases and J lost 12 bases. CDR3 loop: CASTQGQGQGLAGGRIGRYF. The CDR3 DNA sequence: TGTGCCAGCACCCAGGGACAGGGCCAGGGACTAGCGGGGGGGAGGATCGGGCGGTACTTC.

The genes are TRBV10-1 and TRBJ2-3; possibly TRBD2 for D (6 bases). This CDR3 comprises 14 residues. Looked up from germline, CDR1 is WNHNN and CDR2 is SYGVQD (reference sequence). V lost 8 bases and J 7 bases, leaving 19 bases between the germline ends. The CDR3 sequence: CASSDGGVVNTQYF. DNA for the CDR3: TGCGCCAGCTCAGACGGGGGAGTGGTGAATACGCAGTATTTT.

In the case of this clone: One end of the junction is discordant with germline, which a read error may explain. The V call is TRBV29-1, the J call TRBJ1-2; D ambiguous. CDR1 and CDR2 (germline): SQVTM, ANQGSEA. This CDR3 spans 13 amino acids. This chain's CDR3 is CSIEGEFGYGYTF. DNA for the CDR3: TGCAGCATTGAGGGAGAATTCGGCTATGGCTACACCTTC. Using reference TRBV29-1 and TRBJ1-2 for the parts outside the CDR3, the full variable domain is SAVISQKPSRDICQRGTSLTIQCQVDSQVTMMFWYRQQPGQSLTLIATANQGSEATYESGFVIDKFPISRPNLTFSTLTVSNMSPEDSSIYLCSIEGEFGYGYTFGSGTRLTVV.

This clone has more than one count but fewer than ten. The chain uses TRBV5-1 and TRBJ2-1; 7 bases are a match to TRBD1. The V segment lost 0 bases and the J segment 8 bases; nucleotides outside the gene matches: 2. Per the germline V gene, CDR1 is SGHRS and CDR2 is YFSETQ. CDR3 length: 13 residues. The CDR3 sequence: CASSLDTGDEQFF. The CDR3 nucleotides read TGCGCCAGCAGCTTGGATACAGGGGATGAGCAGTTCTTC.

J is TRBJ1-1 and V is TRBV5-1, with 7 bases fitting TRBD1. In germline, CDR1 is SGHRS, CDR2 YFSETQ. With 5 bases clipped from V and 8 bases from J, the junction kept 9 bases outside the gene matches. The CDR3 has 13 amino acids. The CDR3 coding sequence is TGCGCCAGCAGGGACAGGAGACTATCGGAAGCTTTCTTT. Translation gives CASRDRRLSEAFF.

This clone was recorded only once. V usage is TRBV7-7 and J usage is TRBJ2-1; 14 bases agree with TRBD2. V shed 5 bases, J shed 4 bases, and the junction held 7 bases outside the gene matches. This CDR3 is 17 amino acids long. Looked up from germline, CDR1 is SSHAT and CDR2 is FNYEAQ (reference sequence). The CDR3 loop reads CASSQGTSGSFYNEQFF. CDR3 sequence (DNA): TGTGCCAGCAGCCAGGGGACTAGCGGGAGTTTTTACAATGAGCAGTTCTTC.

The chain has TRBV6-4 and TRBJ1-1, with D maybe TRBD1 (6 bases). The CDR3 has 15 amino acids. Trimming removed 7 bases at V and 1 base at J, with 16 bases between. CDR1 is MRHNA, CDR2 SNTAGT, per germline. The CDR3 nucleotides are TGTGCCAGCACTTTTTTTCGACAGGCGAACACTGAAGCTTTCTTT. Amino acid sequence: CASTFFRQANTEAFF.

CDR3 nucleotides: TGTGCCAGCAGTTTATGGGCGACCACAGATACGCAGTATTTT. Translation gives CASSLWATTDTQYF. The V call is TRBV27, the J call TRBJ2-3, with no clear D. The CDR3 consists of 14 residues. The germline V and J ends were trimmed by 1 base and 2 bases, with 7 bases remaining between them. Germline V gives CDR1 MNHEY, CDR2 SMNVEV (reference sequence).

J is TRBJ2-1 and V is TRBV28, with 9 nucleotides matching TRBD2. CDR3 size: 19 residues. Germline V lookup: CDR1 MDHEN, CDR2 SYDVKM. The V gene end was trimmed by 3 bases and the J gene end by 0 bases; junction bases not matched to a gene: 12. The CDR3: CASSFGLAGKESSYNEQFF. CDR3 nucleotide sequence: TGTGCCAGCAGTTTTGGCCTAGCGGGAAAAGAGAGCTCCTACAATGAGCAGTTCTTC.

The DNA of the CDR3 is TGTGCCAGCAGTTACTCGTTTGGGAACACTGAAGCTTTCTTT. It yields the protein CASSYSFGNTEAFF. V gene TRBV6-5 combines with J gene TRBJ1-1; D gene uncertain. This CDR3 spans 14 amino acids. The V end was cut by 0 bases, the J end by 1 base, with 6 bases between. The germline CDR1 and CDR2 sequences are MNHEY and SVGAGI.

The rearrangement links TRBV30 to TRBJ2-5; TRBD2 is a possible D gene (5 bases). Germline V gene data show CDR1 as GTSNPN and CDR2 as SVGIG (reference sequence). The ends were cut back, 3 bases at V and 3 bases at J, with 8 bases in the middle. The CDR3 contains 12 residues. The CDR3 sequence is CAWRASKETQYF. The CDR3 DNA is TGTGCCTGGAGAGCTAGCAAAGAGACCCAGTACTTC.

This clone showed up just once. The chain's CDR3 is CASSYLGGNQPQHF. For the CDR3, the DNA is TGTGCCAGCAGTTATCTCGGGGGAAATCAGCCCCAGCATTTT. The genes are TRBV6-6 and TRBJ1-5, with D tentatively TRBD1 (5 bases). Deletions cut 3 bases from V and 4 bases from J, with 10 bases between. This CDR3 has 14 residues. The V gene's germline CDR1 is MNHNY and CDR2 SVGAGI (reference sequence).

Worth noting for this clone: One end of the junction varies from germline; a read error may be responsible. The CDR3 sequence: CASSLIPQETQYF. The CDR3 DNA sequence: TGTGCCAGTAGCTTAATCCCACAAGAGACCCAGTACTTC. The chain has TRBV11-1 and TRBJ2-5; D not resolved. CDR1 and CDR2 (germline): SGHAT, FQDESV (reference sequence). The CDR3 contains 13 residues.